What follows is one TCR beta chain and its context. Antigen specificity is unknown. TCR beta sequencing covered blood CD8+ and CD4+ T cells. TEMRA cells were FACS-enriched, with CD8+ and CD4+ T cells isolated negatively. V lost 4 bases to trimming and J lost 5 bases; unmatched junction nucleotides: 6. The germline gives CDR1 LGHDT, CDR2 YNNKEL (reference sequence). The CDR3 consists of 16 residues. These data belong to a study of CD8 T cells in Susac syndrome. cDNA came from about 0.5 to 1 ug RNA primed by random hexamers. TCRdb ran MiXCR on the immunoSEQ multiplex PCR reads and lists one entry per CDR3 protein. The table lists some 200,000 distinct CDR3 sequences, 91% of them singletons, with 0.087% in the top ten. Whole-study results and caveats: The CD4+ T cell repertoires from Susac syndrome exhibited no clonal expansion.

This TCR came from a human donor with Susac syndrome. The V gene is TRBV3-1, the J gene TRBJ2-7; 15 nucleotides match TRBD2. The sequenced sample consisted of CD4+ T cells from PBMCs. The CDR3 loop is CASSPSGLAGGHEQYF. Written as DNA, the CDR3 is TGTGCCAGCAGCCCATCCGGACTAGCGGGGGGGCACGAGCAGTACTTC.